The clone carrying this TCR beta chain was counted many times. Its target is unknown. V shed 4 bases and J shed 2 bases, with 13 bases lying between them. The CDR3 runs to 14 residues. Germline V lookup: CDR1 SGHDT, CDR2 YYEEEE. 5'RACE with constant-segment primers yielded barcoded, UMI-tagged TCR alpha and TCR beta cDNA libraries. TCRdb independently ran MiXCR on the 5' RACE reads; one entry per CDR3 protein. The sample shows some 250,000 distinct CDR3 sequences, roughly 18% of them seen only once. These data belong to a study of T-cell memory formation after mild COVID-19. Study-level background: For the most part, TCR clusters were specific to one donor. Study outcomes and limitations: Chiefly within CM and EM were the contracting CD4+ clones; CD8+ ones were within EMRA.

This chain joins TRBV5-6 and TRBJ2-7; D may match TRBD1 or TRBD2 (5 bases each). The receptor was derived from a man between 18 and 29 years old who had mild COVID-19 (a few samples of this study predate the infection). Cell type and time point are not known. The sample was PBMCs or a T cell subset sorted from them (not recorded which). CDR3 sequence reads: CASSVGDGPYEQYF. DNA of the CDR3: TGTGCCAGCAGCGTTGGGGACGGACCCTACGAGCAGTACTTC.